This T cell receptor beta chain comes out of a study of blood T cell repertoires in COVID-19. Study summary: The samples span acute and convalescent COVID-19 from the United States, Italy and Spain. Nucleic acid was either cDNA or gDNA, and it came from T cells, B-cell-depleted T cells, or PBMCs.

Libraries were prepared by immunoSEQ multiplex PCR; TCRdb keeps only in-frame clonotypes and omits some of them. The sample has about 24,000 clones; approximately 85% are singletons. The CDR3 is made up of 14 amino acids. Germline CDR1 SGDLS, CDR2 YYNGEE. Trimming left V 0 bases short and J 4 bases short, with 10 bases between. What was sequenced was peripheral blood. The sequence was collected from a human donor in a cohort sampled during active COVID-19. The chain has TRBV9 and TRBJ2-5; D might be TRBD1 (5 bases). CDR3 sequence: CASSVVPGPETQYF. In DNA, the CDR3 is TGTGCCAGCAGCGTAGTCCCAGGGCCAGAGACCCAGTACTTC.